The 24 T cell receptor beta chains in this list originate from one sample, sequenced in a study of blood T cell repertoires in COVID-19. Sequencing used immunoSEQ multiplex PCR; TCRdb keeps in-frame clones, though not all of them. The table lists about 30,000 clones, around 67% of them singletons. Sequencing was performed on peripheral blood. The receptors derive from a human donor in a cohort sampled during active COVID-19.

The chain links TRBV19 to TRBJ1-2, with 8 bases matching TRBD1. The CDR3 totals 12 residues. V gave up 7 bases and J gave up 7 bases; unmatched junction bases: 5. Germline V CDR1 and CDR2: LNHDA, SQIVND (reference sequence). The CDR3 region is CASNAGGPGYTF. In DNA, the CDR3 is TGTGCCAGTAACGCAGGGGGCCCTGGCTACACCTTC.

This clone was picked up a small number of times. This chain joins TRBV9 and TRBJ1-2; no clear D. Germline assignment: CDR1 SGDLS and CDR2 YYNGEE. The CDR3 contains 14 residues. Trimming stripped 1 base from V and 8 bases from J, with 15 bases between. CDR3 DNA: TGTGCCAGCAGCGTAACTCCTCAATCCCAAGGCTACACCTTC. Amino acids: CASSVTPQSQGYTF.

This clone has just a few counts. The chain is built from TRBV7-3 and TRBJ2-7; TRBD2 matches at 10 bases. Losses at the gene ends were 5 bases for V and 7 bases for J; bases not matched to a gene: 8. Germline lookup yields CDR1 SGHTA and CDR2 FQGTGA. This CDR3 is 14 amino acids long. The CDR3 reads CASSQASGSREQYF. DNA of the CDR3: TGTGCCAGCAGCCAAGCTAGCGGGAGTCGGGAGCAGTACTTC.

This clone showed up just a few times. The chain employs TRBV9 and TRBJ2-2; D possibly corresponds to TRBD1 (6 bases). Per germline, CDR1 SGDLS and CDR2 YYNGEE. The CDR3 covers 14 residues. V was shortened by 7 bases and J by 0 bases, with 10 bases between the two germline ends. CDR3 DNA sequence: TGTGCCAGCGAAGACAGGACGAACACCGGGGAGCTGTTTTTT. Amino acids: CASEDRTNTGELFF.

This rearrangement joins TRBV20-1 to TRBJ2-5, with 7 nucleotides matching TRBD2. Unmatched junction bases numbered 17, after V lost 3 bases and J lost 4 bases. The CDR3 runs to 17 residues. The germline V gene encodes CDR1 DFQATT and CDR2 SNEGSKA (reference sequence). The CDR3 reads CSASFWTRRPGGETQYF. CDR3 bases: TGCAGTGCTAGTTTTTGGACGAGGAGGCCGGGGGGAGAGACCCAGTACTTC.

V and J are TRBV28 and TRBJ1-6, with D tentatively TRBD1 (6 bases). CDR3 length equals 14 residues. Trimming shortened V by 8 bases and J by 10 bases, and 18 bases separated the two germline ends. Germline V CDR1 and CDR2: MDHEN, SYDVKM. CDR3 DNA: TGTGCCAGCCTCCCAGGGGAAGTTGGGTCACCCCTCCACTTT. It translates to CASLPGEVGSPLHF.

This clone was counted a single time. The chain links TRBV5-6 to TRBJ1-5, with D possibly TRBD1 on 5 matching bases. The CDR3 is made up of 12 amino acids. Germline-derived CDR1 and CDR2 are SGHDT and YYEEEE. Trimming left V 1 base short and J 7 bases short, with 6 bases between. As DNA, the CDR3 is TGTGCCAGCAGCTTGTGGGGCCAGCCCCAGCATTTT. Its translation is CASSLWGQPQHF.

The rearrangement links TRBV27 to TRBJ2-7; the D gene is possibly TRBD1 (5 bases). Per germline, CDR1 MNHEY and CDR2 SMNVEV (reference sequence). This CDR3 spans 13 amino acids. With 6 bases removed from V and 3 bases from J, the gap between germline ends came to 12 bases. DNA of the CDR3: TGTGCCAGCAGAGGACAAGGCTACTACGAGCAGTACTTC. Its translation: CASRGQGYYEQYF.

The chain uses TRBV4-1 and TRBJ1-5; no clear D gene. V shed 2 bases and J shed 3 bases, with 11 bases lying between them. CDR1 is MGHRA and CDR2 is YSYEKL in the germline V gene. CDR3 size: 15 residues. The CDR3 DNA follows: TGCGCCAGCAGCCAATTTCGGGATTCCAATCAGCCCCAGCATTTT. Translation: CASSQFRDSNQPQHF.

This sequence joins TRBV7-8 and TRBJ2-7; 11 bases fit TRBD1. Germline V lookup: CDR1 SGHVS, CDR2 FQNEAQ. The trim removed 5 bases at V and 3 bases at J, leaving 6 bases unmatched. The CDR3 sequence is 15 residues long. Written as DNA, the CDR3 is TGTGCCAGCAGCCACGGGACAGGGGGGATCTACGAGCAGTACTTC. Protein sequence: CASSHGTGGIYEQYF.

The chain combines TRBV11-1 with TRBJ1-1, with D possibly matching TRBD1 (5 bases). V lost 5 bases, J lost 5 bases, and 15 bases lay in between. The CDR3 loop spans 14 amino acids. The V gene's germline CDR1 is SGHAT and CDR2 FQDESV (reference sequence). CDR3 in amino acids: CASSPGGRETEAFF. In nucleotides, the CDR3 is TGTGCCAGCAGCCCCGGGGGTAGGGAGACTGAAGCTTTCTTT. Filled out from reference TRBV11-1 and TRBJ1-1, the complete variable domain reads EAEVAQSPRYKITEKSQAVAFWCDPISGHATLYWYRQILGQGPELLVQFQDESVVDDSQLPKDRFSAERLKGVDSTLKIQPAELGDSAMYLCASSPGGRETEAFFGQGTRLTVV.

The chain joins TRBV7-9 to TRBJ1-4, with 12 bases identical to TRBD1. V lost 5 bases to trimming and J lost 5 bases; unmatched junction nucleotides: 3. Looked up from germline, CDR1 is SEHNR and CDR2 is FQNEAQ (reference sequence). The CDR3 totals 15 residues. CDR3 loop: CASSMGQGANEKLFF. CDR3 sequence (DNA): TGTGCCAGCAGCATGGGACAGGGGGCGAATGAAAAACTGTTTTTT.

The V and J genes are TRBV4-1 and TRBJ1-2, with a tentative D call TRBD1 (5 bases). The CDR3 has 14 amino acids. CDR1 is MGHRA, CDR2 YSYEKL, per germline. Trimming shortened V by 1 base and J by 4 bases, and 10 bases separated the two germline ends. The chain's CDR3 is CASSQVMGGYGYTF. CDR3 sequence (DNA): TGCGCCAGCAGCCAAGTCATGGGGGGCTATGGCTACACCTTC.

This clone has more than one count but fewer than ten. The chain carries TRBV7-8 and TRBJ2-5, with TRBD2 matching over 10 bases. V shed 7 bases, J shed 5 bases, and the junction held 4 bases outside the gene matches. This CDR3 is 13 amino acids long. The germline V gene encodes CDR1 SGHVS and CDR2 FQNEAQ. The CDR3 region is CASILAGDETQYF. The CDR3 DNA follows: TGTGCCAGCATCCTAGCGGGAGACGAGACCCAGTACTTC.

The chain joins TRBV7-2 to TRBJ2-7, with TRBD2 matching over 14 bases. The CDR3 totals 16 residues. V shed 1 base and J 2 bases; nucleotides not matched to a gene: 1. The germline CDR1 and CDR2 sequences are SGHTA and FQGNSA. The chain's CDR3 is CASSLGGLAGAYEQYF. The DNA for the CDR3 is TGTGCCAGCAGCTTAGGGGGACTAGCGGGGGCCTACGAGCAGTACTTC.

The chain has TRBV11-3 and TRBJ2-3; the match to TRBD1 covers 11 bases. The CDR3 totals 15 residues. The germline V gene encodes CDR1 SGHNT and CDR2 YENEEA. Germline trimming cut 5 bases from V and 5 bases from J; bases unmatched to any gene: 6. For the CDR3, the DNA is TGTGCCAGCAGCGTTCGGACAGGGGGCATAGATACGCAGTATTTT. Translation gives CASSVRTGGIDTQYF.

The chain links TRBV29-1 to TRBJ2-3; D remains ambiguous. The CDR3 loop spans 11 amino acids. The V end was cut by 5 bases, the J end by 5 bases, with 8 bases between. From germline, CDR1 is SQVTM and CDR2 ANQGSEA. The CDR3 sequence is CSVLSGDTQYF. The CDR3 bases are TGCAGCGTTTTGTCCGGAGATACGCAGTATTTT.

This chain connects TRBV4-3 to TRBJ2-1, with 11 bases identical to TRBD2. V was pared by 6 bases and J by 3 bases, with 19 bases of the junction left unmatched. The CDR3 runs to 20 residues. Germline V gene sequence: CDR1 LGHNA, CDR2 YSLEER. The CDR3 bases are TGCGCCAGCAGTCCCCTCGCCCAGGGTACTAGCGGGAGCCTCTACAATGAGCAGTTCTTC. Translation gives CASSPLAQGTSGSLYNEQFF.

V and J are TRBV6-2 or TRBV6-3 and TRBJ2-3; D is possibly TRBD1 (5 bases). Deletions cut 6 bases from V and 1 base from J, with 11 bases between. Germline CDR1 and CDR2: MNHEY and SVGEGT. There are 14 residues in the CDR3. The CDR3 reads CASSLRRGTDTQYF. In DNA form, the CDR3 reads TGTGCCAGCAGCCTACGCAGGGGCACAGATACGCAGTATTTT.

The chain uses TRBV2 and TRBJ1-1; TRBD1 aligns across 8 bases. V gave up 2 bases and J gave up 10 bases; unmatched junction bases: 12. The CDR3 spans 15 residues. Germline assignment: CDR1 SNHLY and CDR2 FYNNEI. CDR3 sequence: CASSELVGQAGLAFF. The CDR3 DNA reads TGTGCCAGCAGTGAATTAGTGGGACAGGCTGGATTAGCTTTCTTT.

The table lists this clone with a few counts. J is TRBJ2-5 and V is TRBV7-2, with 7 bases identical to TRBD1. J lost 4 bases, V lost 2 bases, and 4 bases had no gene match. The germline gives CDR1 SGHTA, CDR2 FQGNSA. There are 14 residues in the CDR3. CDR3 DNA: TGTGCCAGCAGCTTACAACAGGGGAGAGAGACCCAGTACTTC. Translation gives CASSLQQGRETQYF.

The chain uses TRBV5-1 and TRBJ2-3; TRBD2 aligns across 12 bases. The V gene's germline CDR1 is SGHRS and CDR2 YFSETQ. V shed 4 bases and J 0 bases; nucleotides not matched to a gene: 9. This CDR3 spans 18 amino acids. The CDR3 sequence is CASSITSGGPLSTDTQYF. CDR3 DNA: TGCGCCAGCAGCATTACTAGCGGGGGGCCCCTTAGCACAGATACGCAGTATTTT.

The CDR3: CASSFFEYSEQYF. CDR3 coding DNA: TGTGCCAGCAGTTTCTTTGAATACTCCGAGCAGTACTTC. The chain is built from TRBV27 and TRBJ2-7; D not certain. The CDR3 has 13 residues. Germline V gene lookup returns CDR1 MNHEY and CDR2 SMNVEV (reference sequence). V was cut by 3 bases and J by 6 bases, with 12 bases left in between.

The chain links TRBV27 to TRBJ1-2; D unresolved. Germline CDR1 and CDR2: MNHEY and SMNVEV (reference sequence). This CDR3 has 13 residues. Trimming left V 3 bases short and J 3 bases short, with 8 bases between. CDR3 amino acids: CASSFGGYYGYTF. CDR3 in DNA: TGTGCCAGCAGTTTTGGCGGATACTATGGCTACACCTTC.